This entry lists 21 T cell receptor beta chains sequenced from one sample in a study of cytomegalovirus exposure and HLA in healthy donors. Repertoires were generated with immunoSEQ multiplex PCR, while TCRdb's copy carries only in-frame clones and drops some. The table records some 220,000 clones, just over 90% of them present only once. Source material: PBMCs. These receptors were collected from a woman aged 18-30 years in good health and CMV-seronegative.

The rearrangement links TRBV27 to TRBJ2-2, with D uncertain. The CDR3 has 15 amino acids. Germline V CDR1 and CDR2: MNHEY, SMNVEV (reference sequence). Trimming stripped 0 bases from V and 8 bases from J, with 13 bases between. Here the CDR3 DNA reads TGTGCCAGCAGTTTATCCCAATCTAGAGAAGGGGAGCTGTTTTTT. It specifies CASSLSQSREGELFF.

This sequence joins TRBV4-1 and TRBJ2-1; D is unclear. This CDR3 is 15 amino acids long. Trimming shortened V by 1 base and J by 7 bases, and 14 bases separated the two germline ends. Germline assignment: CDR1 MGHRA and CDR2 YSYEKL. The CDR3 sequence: CASSQVTNAANEQFF. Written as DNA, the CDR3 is TGCGCCAGCAGCCAAGTAACCAACGCGGCGAATGAGCAGTTCTTC.

The CDR3 DNA sequence: TGTGCCAGCAGCTTGGCCGGGAGGGGCACCGGGGAGCTGTTTTTT. The encoded protein is CASSLAGRGTGELFF. This chain links TRBV5-4 with TRBJ2-2; 8 bases match TRBD2. The CDR3 runs 15 residues. Trimming cost V 0 bases and J 4 bases; bases outside gene matches: 2. The germline CDR1 and CDR2 sequences are SGHNT and YYREEE (reference sequence).

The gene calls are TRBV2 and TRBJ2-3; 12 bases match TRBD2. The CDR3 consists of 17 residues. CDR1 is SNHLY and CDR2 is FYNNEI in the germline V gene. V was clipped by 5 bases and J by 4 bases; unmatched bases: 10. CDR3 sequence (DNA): TGTGCCAGCAGTACAGGACTAGCGGGGACGTACTCAGATACGCAGTATTTT. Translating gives CASSTGLAGTYSDTQYF.

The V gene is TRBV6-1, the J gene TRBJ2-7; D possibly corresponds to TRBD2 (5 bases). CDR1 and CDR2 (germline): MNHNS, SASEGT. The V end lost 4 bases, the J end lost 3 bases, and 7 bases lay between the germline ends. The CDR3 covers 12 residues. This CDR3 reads CASSALVYEQYF. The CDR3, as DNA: TGTGCCAGCAGTGCACTAGTCTACGAGCAGTACTTC.

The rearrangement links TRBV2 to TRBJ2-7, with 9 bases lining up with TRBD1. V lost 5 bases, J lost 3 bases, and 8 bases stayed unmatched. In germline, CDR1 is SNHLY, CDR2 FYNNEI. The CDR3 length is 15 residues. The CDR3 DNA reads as TGTGCCAGCAGTTCTCCGGGACAGGGACTCTACGAGCAGTACTTC. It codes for CASSSPGQGLYEQYF.

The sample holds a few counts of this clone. The DNA of the CDR3 is TGCGCCAGCAGCTCGGAAGGGGCCCGCACAGATACGCAGTATTTT. As protein: CASSSEGARTDTQYF. The chain recombines TRBV5-1 with TRBJ2-3; tentative D call: TRBD1 (5 bases). Germline values: CDR1 SGHRS, CDR2 YFSETQ. V lost 3 bases and J lost 1, with 12 bases in between. The CDR3 length is 15 residues. The full variable domain, in which reference TRBV5-1 and TRBJ2-3 provide the parts outside the CDR3, is KAGVTQTPRYLIKTRGQQVTLSCSPISGHRSVSWYQQTPGQGLQFLFEYFSETQRNKGNFPGRFSGRQFSNSRSEMNVSTLELGDSALYLCASSSEGARTDTQYFGPGTRLTVL.

The CDR3 DNA sequence: TGTGCCTGGCGCTCACTGTCAGGGGATGCCGGGGAGCTGTTTTTT. It is translated as CAWRSLSGDAGELFF. The chain is built from TRBV30 and TRBJ2-2; D possibly corresponds to TRBD1 (6 bases). This CDR3 region has 15 residues. Trimming cost V 5 bases and J 6 bases, with 19 bases left between them. Germline-derived CDR1 and CDR2 are GTSNPN and SVGIG (reference sequence).

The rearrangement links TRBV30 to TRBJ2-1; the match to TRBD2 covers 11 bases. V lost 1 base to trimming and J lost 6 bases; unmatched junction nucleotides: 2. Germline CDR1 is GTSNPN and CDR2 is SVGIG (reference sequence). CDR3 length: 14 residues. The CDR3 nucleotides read TGTGCCTGGAGTGGACTAGCGGGATCCAATGAGCAGTTCTTC. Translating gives CAWSGLAGSNEQFF. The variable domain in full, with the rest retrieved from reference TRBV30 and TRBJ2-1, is SQTIHQWPATLVQPVGSPLSLECTVEGTSNPNLYWYRQAAGRGLQLLFYSVGIGQISSEVPQNLSASRPQDRQFILSSKKLLLSDSGFYLCAWSGLAGSNEQFFGPGTRLTVL.

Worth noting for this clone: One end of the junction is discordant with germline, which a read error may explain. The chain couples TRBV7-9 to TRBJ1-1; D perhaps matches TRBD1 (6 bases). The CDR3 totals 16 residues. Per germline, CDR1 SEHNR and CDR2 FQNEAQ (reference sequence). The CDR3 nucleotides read TGTGCCAGCAACTTAGCGTCGGGACACTTGAACACTGAAGCTTTCTTT. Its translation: CASNLASGHLNTEAFF.

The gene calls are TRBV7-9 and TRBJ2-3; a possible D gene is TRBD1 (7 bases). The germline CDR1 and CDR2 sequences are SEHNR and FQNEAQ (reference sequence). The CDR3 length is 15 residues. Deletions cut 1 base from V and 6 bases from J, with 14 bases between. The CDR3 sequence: CASSLVQGGLDTQYF. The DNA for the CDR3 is TGTGCCAGCAGCTTAGTTCAGGGGGGCCTGGATACGCAGTATTTT. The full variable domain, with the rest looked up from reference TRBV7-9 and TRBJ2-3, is DTGVSQNPRHKITKRGQNVTFRCDPISEHNRLYWYRQTLGQGPEFLTYFQNEAQLEKSRLLSDRFSAERPKGSFSTLEIQRTEQGDSAMYLCASSLVQGGLDTQYFGPGTRLTVL.

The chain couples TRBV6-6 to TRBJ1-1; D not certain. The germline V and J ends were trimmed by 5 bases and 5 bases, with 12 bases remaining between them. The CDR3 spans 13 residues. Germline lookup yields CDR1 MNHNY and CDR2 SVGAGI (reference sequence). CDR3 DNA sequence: TGTGCCAGCAGTACCCGACTAAGTACTGAAGCTTTCTTT. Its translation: CASSTRLSTEAFF.

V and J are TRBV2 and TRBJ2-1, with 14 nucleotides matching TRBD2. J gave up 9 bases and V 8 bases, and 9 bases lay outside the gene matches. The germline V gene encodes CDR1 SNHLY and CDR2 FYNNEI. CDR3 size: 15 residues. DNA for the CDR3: TGTGCCAGCTGGCGGGGACTAGCGGGAGCCACTGAGCAGTTCTTC. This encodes CASWRGLAGATEQFF.

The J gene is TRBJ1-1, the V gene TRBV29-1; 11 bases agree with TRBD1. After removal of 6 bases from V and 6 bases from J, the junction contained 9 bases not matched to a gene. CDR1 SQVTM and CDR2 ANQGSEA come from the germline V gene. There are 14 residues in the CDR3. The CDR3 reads CSVLGDRGISEAFF. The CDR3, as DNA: TGCAGCGTGCTTGGGGACAGGGGGATCTCTGAAGCTTTCTTT.

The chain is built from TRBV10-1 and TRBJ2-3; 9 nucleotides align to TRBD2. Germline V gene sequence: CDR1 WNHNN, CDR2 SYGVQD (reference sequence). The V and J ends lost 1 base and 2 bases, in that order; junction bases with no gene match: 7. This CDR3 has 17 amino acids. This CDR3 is CASSEFAGGKNTDTQYF. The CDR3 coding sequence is TGCGCCAGCAGTGAGTTTGCGGGAGGGAAAAACACAGATACGCAGTATTTT.

The DNA for the CDR3 is TGTGCCAGCAGTGAGGCCCCGGGACAGGGCACAGATACGCAGTATTTT. Translating gives CASSEAPGQGTDTQYF. The chain links TRBV6-1 to TRBJ2-3, with 8 bases identical to TRBD1. V shed 3 bases and J 1 base; nucleotides not matched to a gene: 6. From germline, CDR1 is MNHNS and CDR2 SASEGT. The CDR3 is 16 amino acids.

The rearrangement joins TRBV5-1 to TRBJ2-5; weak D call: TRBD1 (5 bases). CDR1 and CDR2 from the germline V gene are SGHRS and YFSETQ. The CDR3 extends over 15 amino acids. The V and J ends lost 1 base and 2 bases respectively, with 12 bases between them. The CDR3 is CASSLLPGWQETQYF. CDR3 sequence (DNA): TGCGCCAGCAGCTTGTTACCAGGGTGGCAAGAGACCCAGTACTTC.

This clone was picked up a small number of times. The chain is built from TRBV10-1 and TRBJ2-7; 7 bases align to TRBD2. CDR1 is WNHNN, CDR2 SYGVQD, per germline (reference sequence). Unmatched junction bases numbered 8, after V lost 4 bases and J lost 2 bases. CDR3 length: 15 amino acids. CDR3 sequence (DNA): TGCGCCAGCAGTGTACGGCGGGAGATCCCCTACGAGCAGTACTTC. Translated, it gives CASSVRREIPYEQYF.

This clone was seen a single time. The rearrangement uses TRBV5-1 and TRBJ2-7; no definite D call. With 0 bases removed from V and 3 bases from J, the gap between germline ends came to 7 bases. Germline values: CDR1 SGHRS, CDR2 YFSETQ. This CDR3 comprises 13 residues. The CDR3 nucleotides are TGCGCCAGCAGCTTGGGCCAGATCTACGAGCAGTACTTC. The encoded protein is CASSLGQIYEQYF.

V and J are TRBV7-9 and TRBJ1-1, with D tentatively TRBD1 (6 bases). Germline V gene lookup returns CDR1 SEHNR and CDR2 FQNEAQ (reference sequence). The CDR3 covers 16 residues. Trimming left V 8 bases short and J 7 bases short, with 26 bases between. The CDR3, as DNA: TGTGCCAGCGGTCTAGGTGGATCGGGGGGCCGTGGTGAAGCTTTCTTT. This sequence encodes CASGLGGSGGRGEAFF. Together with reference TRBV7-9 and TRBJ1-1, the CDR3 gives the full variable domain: DTGVSQNPRHKITKRGQNVTFRCDPISEHNRLYWYRQTLGQGPEFLTYFQNEAQLEKSRLLSDRFSAERPKGSFSTLEIQRTEQGDSAMYLCASGLGGSGGRGEAFFGQGTRLTVV.

CDR3: CASSPGLPSPTGELFF. As DNA, the CDR3 is TGCGCCAGCAGCCCAGGACTGCCTAGTCCCACCGGGGAGCTGTTTTTT. The chain employs TRBV5-1 and TRBJ2-2, with a possible D match to TRBD2 (5 bases). The CDR3 length is 16 residues. V lost 4 bases to trimming and J lost 4 bases, with 17 bases between them. Germline-derived CDR1 and CDR2 are SGHRS and YFSETQ.